The 16 T cell receptor beta chains given below trace back to one sample, sequenced in a study of blood T cell repertoires in COVID-19 (dated by TCRdb to the early 2020s). The library relied on the immunoSEQ multiplex PCR assay. TCRdb carries this immuneACCESS record with in-frame sequences only. Its versions omit some clonotypes, under half of them owing to an unresolved V gene in the studies checked, with the rest unexplained. This sample has about 310,000 clones in its table, and around 87% of those were observed once. The ten largest clones add up to around 8% of the sample. The sample consisted of peripheral blood. These receptors came from a woman aged 45-60 years who had recovered from COVID-19.

The chain uses TRBV15 and TRBJ2-1; TRBD2 aligns across 10 bases. Germline CDR1 reads LNHNV; CDR2 reads YYDKDF (reference sequence). The CDR3 has 16 amino acids. J gave up 2 bases and V 5 bases, and 6 bases lay outside the gene matches. CDR3 protein: CATSGRTSGTYNEQFF. DNA of the CDR3: TGTGCCACCAGCGGTCGGACTAGCGGAACCTACAATGAGCAGTTCTTC.

This chain joins TRBV14 and TRBJ2-7, with TRBD2 as a possible D gene (6 bases). V was cut by 1 base and J by 3 bases, with 10 bases left in between. The CDR3 is made up of 14 amino acids. Germline CDR1 is SGHDN and CDR2 is FVKESK. The CDR3 loop reads CASSQGGTLYEQYF. The CDR3 DNA reads TGTGCCAGCAGCCAAGGCGGGACCCTCTACGAGCAGTACTTC. The full variable domain, with the rest looked up from reference TRBV14 and TRBJ2-7, is EAGVTQFPSHSVIEKGQTVTLRCDPISGHDNLYWYRRVMGKEIKFLLHFVKESKQDESGMPNNRFLAERTGGTYSTLKVQPAELEDSGVYFCASSQGGTLYEQYFGPGTRLTVT.

The CDR3 here is CASSLAQARNQPQHF. The CDR3 nucleotides are TGTGCCAGCAGTTTGGCACAGGCTAGAAATCAGCCCCAGCATTTT. The V call is TRBV28, the J call TRBJ1-5, with a possible D match to TRBD1 (5 bases). V was clipped by 3 bases and J by 4 bases, with 13 bases between them. CDR3 length: 15 amino acids. Germline CDR1 MDHEN, CDR2 SYDVKM.

This rearrangement joins TRBV29-1 to TRBJ1-1; the D gene is possibly TRBD1 (5 bases). Germline CDR1 and CDR2: SQVTM and ANQGSEA. Trimming took off 4 bases at V and 0 bases at J, with 9 bases between the two ends. This CDR3 comprises 13 residues. The CDR3 here is CSVAGTLNTEAFF. Written as DNA, the CDR3 is TGCAGCGTTGCCGGGACTTTGAACACTGAAGCTTTCTTT.

V is TRBV28 and J is TRBJ1-5; a weak D match, TRBD1 (6 bases). Trimming pared 8 bases from V and 7 bases from J, leaving 21 bases between. The CDR3 contains 15 residues. Germline V gene data show CDR1 as MDHEN and CDR2 as SYDVKM. The CDR3: CASAYSGTSIQPQHF. DNA for the CDR3: TGTGCCAGCGCTTATTCAGGGACATCGATCCAGCCCCAGCATTTT.

The gene calls are TRBV27 and TRBJ1-4; 10 positions match TRBD1. V shed 4 bases and J 11 bases; nucleotides not matched to a gene: 10. CDR1 and CDR2 from the germline V gene are MNHEY and SMNVEV (reference sequence). The CDR3 spans 15 residues. CDR3 residues: CASSSPGTGDPKLFF. The CDR3 coding sequence is TGTGCCAGCAGTTCCCCCGGGACAGGGGATCCGAAACTGTTTTTT.

The chain combines TRBV28 with TRBJ2-2, with 10 bases fitting TRBD2. The germline V gene encodes CDR1 MDHEN and CDR2 SYDVKM. This CDR3 region has 15 residues. V shed 3 bases, J shed 4 bases, and the junction held 2 bases outside the gene matches. Written as DNA, the CDR3 is TGTGCCAGCAGTTTCGTAGCGGGAGGCACCGGGGAGCTGTTTTTT. Translation gives CASSFVAGGTGELFF.

The rearrangement links TRBV19 to TRBJ1-1, with D possibly TRBD1 on 5 matching bases. CDR1 is LNHDA, CDR2 SQIVND, per germline (reference sequence). The CDR3 is 15 residues long. Between the trimmed V and J ends, which lost 9 bases and 3 bases, there was a span of 20 bases. CDR3 protein: CASRDRDSEDTEAFF. Here the CDR3 DNA reads TGTGCCAGCAGAGACCGGGACTCGGAGGACACTGAAGCTTTCTTT.

This chain links TRBV28 with TRBJ2-7; 8 nucleotides line up with TRBD1. Looked up from germline, CDR1 is MDHEN and CDR2 is SYDVKM. Losses at the gene ends were 0 bases for V and 7 bases for J; bases not matched to a gene: 11. This CDR3 is built from 16 residues. CDR3 loop: CASSLWMWDRSGEQYF. CDR3 coding DNA: TGTGCCAGCAGTTTATGGATGTGGGACAGGTCTGGAGAGCAGTACTTC.

This clone appeared once. The chain carries TRBV28 and TRBJ2-1; 7 bases line up with TRBD2. This CDR3 region has 16 residues. Trimming removed 6 bases from V and 3 bases from J; junction bases left unmatched: 11. In germline, CDR1 is MDHEN, CDR2 SYDVKM. This CDR3 is CASRLTSSAVYNEQFF. The CDR3 DNA follows: TGTGCCAGCAGGCTGACTAGCTCTGCGGTCTACAATGAGCAGTTCTTC. The full variable domain, its missing parts supplied by reference TRBV28 and TRBJ2-1, is DVKVTQSSRYLVKRTGEKVFLECVQDMDHENMFWYRQDPGLGLRLIYFSYDVKMKEKGDIPEGYSVSREKKERFSLILESASTNQTSMYLCASRLTSSAVYNEQFFGPGTRLTVL.

This clone came up once. The same CDR3 arises from other DNA sequences in this sample as well. The chain combines TRBV9 with TRBJ2-2; D might be TRBD2 (7 bases). The CDR3 consists of 15 residues. CDR1 is SGDLS and CDR2 is YYNGEE in the germline V gene. The V end lost 0 bases, the J end lost 6 bases, and 12 bases lay between the germline ends. The CDR3 sequence is CASSVGGGAAGELFF. DNA of the CDR3: TGTGCCAGCAGCGTAGGTGGGGGGGCCGCCGGGGAGCTGTTTTTT.

The chain employs TRBV5-4 and TRBJ2-5, with D tentatively TRBD1 (5 bases). CDR3 length equals 13 residues. CDR1 is SGHNT, CDR2 YYREEE, per germline (reference sequence). V shed 1 base and J shed 1 base, with 5 bases lying between them. CDR3 sequence reads: CASSLQGQETQYF. CDR3 coding DNA: TGTGCCAGCAGCTTGCAGGGCCAAGAGACCCAGTACTTC. Full variable domain (remainder filled in from reference TRBV5-4 and TRBJ2-5): ETGVTQSPTHLIKTRGQQVTLRCSSQSGHNTVSWYQQALGQGPQFIFQYYREEENGRGNFPPRFSGLQFPNYSSELNVNALELDDSALYLCASSLQGQETQYFGPGTRLLVL.

Points on this clone: Given the absence of the conserved phenylalanine or tryptophan at the CDR3 end, a read error is likely. The DNA is omitted, as the CDR3 cannot be located on it reliably, and the CDR3 follows TCRdb's listing. The rearrangement uses TRBV12-5 and TRBJ1-2; the table's D call TRBD1 went unverified against the DNA. Per germline, CDR1 LGHNT and CDR2 FRNRAP. From its first to its last residue, the CDR3 has 11 amino acids. The CDR3 region is CASGLVNQGSS.

V gene TRBV10-1 combines with J gene TRBJ2-7; TRBD1 matches 9 bases. In germline, CDR1 is WNHNN, CDR2 SYGVQD (reference sequence). V shed 6 bases, J shed 0 bases, and the junction held 24 bases outside the gene matches. This CDR3 contains 21 residues. The DNA for the CDR3 is TGCGCCAGCAGGGAAGAACCGGGACAGGGCGACCTATCCTATCTCTCCTACGAGCAGTACTTC. It yields the protein CASREEPGQGDLSYLSYEQYF.

The chain recombines TRBV7-8 with TRBJ1-2, with D maybe TRBD1 (6 bases). Germline CDR1 is SGHVS and CDR2 is FQNEAQ. Deletions cut 5 bases from V and 4 bases from J, with 20 bases between. The CDR3 is made up of 16 amino acids. The CDR3: CASSIMTGPPFYGYTF. For the CDR3, the DNA is TGTGCCAGCAGCATCATGACAGGACCTCCTTTCTATGGCTACACCTTC.

The rearrangement uses TRBV24-1 and TRBJ1-5, with TRBD1 identical over 8 bases. CDR3 length: 16 amino acids. Trimming took 3 bases from V and 6 from J; bases not matched to a gene: 9. Germline loops: CDR1 KGHDR, CDR2 SFDVKD. CDR3: CATSDRTGPAGQPQHF. CDR3 bases: TGTGCCACCAGTGATCGGACAGGGCCGGCCGGTCAGCCCCAGCATTTT.